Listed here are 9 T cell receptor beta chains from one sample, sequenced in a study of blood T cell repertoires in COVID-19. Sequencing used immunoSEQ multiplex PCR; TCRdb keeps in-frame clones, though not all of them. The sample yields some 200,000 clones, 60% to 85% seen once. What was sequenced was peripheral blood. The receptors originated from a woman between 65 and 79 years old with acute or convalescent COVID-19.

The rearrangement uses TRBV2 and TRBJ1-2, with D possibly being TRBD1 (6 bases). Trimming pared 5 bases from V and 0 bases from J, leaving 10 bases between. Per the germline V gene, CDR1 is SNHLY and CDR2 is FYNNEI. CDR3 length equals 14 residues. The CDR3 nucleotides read TGTGCCAGCAGTACAGGGTTACCTAACTATGGCTACACCTTC. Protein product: CASSTGLPNYGYTF.

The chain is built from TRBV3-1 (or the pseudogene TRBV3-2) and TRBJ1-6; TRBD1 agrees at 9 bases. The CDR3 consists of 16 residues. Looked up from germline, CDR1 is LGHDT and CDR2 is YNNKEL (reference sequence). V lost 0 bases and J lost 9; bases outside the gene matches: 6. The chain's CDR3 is CASSQEFAQGASPLHF. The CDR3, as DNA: TGTGCCAGCAGCCAAGAGTTCGCACAGGGGGCTTCACCCCTCCACTTT.

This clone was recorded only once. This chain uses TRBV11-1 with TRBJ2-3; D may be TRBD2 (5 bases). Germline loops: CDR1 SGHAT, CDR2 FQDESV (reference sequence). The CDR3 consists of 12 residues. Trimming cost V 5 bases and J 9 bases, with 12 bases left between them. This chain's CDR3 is CASSPGPGTQYF. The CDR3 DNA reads TGTGCCAGCAGCCCTGGCCCGGGGACGCAGTATTTT.

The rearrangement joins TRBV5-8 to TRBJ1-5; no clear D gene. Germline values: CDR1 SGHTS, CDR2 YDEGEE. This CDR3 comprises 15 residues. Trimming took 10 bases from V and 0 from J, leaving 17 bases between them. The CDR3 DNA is TGTGCCTCGACGACGGGAGGGTTTAGCAATCAGCCCCAGCATTTT. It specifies CASTTGGFSNQPQHF.

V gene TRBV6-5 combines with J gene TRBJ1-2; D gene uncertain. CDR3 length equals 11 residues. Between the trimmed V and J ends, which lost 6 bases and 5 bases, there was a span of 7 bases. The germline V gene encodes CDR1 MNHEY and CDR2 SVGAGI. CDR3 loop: CASRHKYGYTF. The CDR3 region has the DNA TGTGCCAGCAGGCACAAGTATGGCTACACCTTC.

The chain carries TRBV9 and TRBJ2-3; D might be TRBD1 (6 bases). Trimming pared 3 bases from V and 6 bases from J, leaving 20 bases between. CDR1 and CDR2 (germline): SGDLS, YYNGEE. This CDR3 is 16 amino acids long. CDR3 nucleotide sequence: TGTGCCAGCAGCGGGAGACAGGTTTCCGTGGCGGATACGCAGTATTTT. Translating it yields CASSGRQVSVADTQYF. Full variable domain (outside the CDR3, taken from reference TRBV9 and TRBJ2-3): DSGVTQTPKHLITATGQRVTLRCSPRSGDLSVYWYQQSLDQGLQFLIQYYNGEERAKGNILERFSAQQFPDLHSELNLSSLELGDSALYFCASSGRQVSVADTQYFGPGTRLTVL.

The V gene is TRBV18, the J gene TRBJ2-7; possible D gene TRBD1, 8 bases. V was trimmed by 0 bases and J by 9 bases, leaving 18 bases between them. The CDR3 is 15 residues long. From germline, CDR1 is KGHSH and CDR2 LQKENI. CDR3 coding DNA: TGTGCCAGCTCACCACCCGGACAGGGAGGGTTAGGGCAGTACTTC. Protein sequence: CASSPPGQGGLGQYF.

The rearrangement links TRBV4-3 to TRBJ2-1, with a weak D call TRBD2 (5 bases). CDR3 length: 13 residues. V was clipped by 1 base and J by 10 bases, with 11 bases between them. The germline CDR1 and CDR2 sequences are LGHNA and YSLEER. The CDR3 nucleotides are TGCGCCAGCAGCCAAGGTCCGGAGGTCGAGCAGTTCTTC. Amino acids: CASSQGPEVEQFF.

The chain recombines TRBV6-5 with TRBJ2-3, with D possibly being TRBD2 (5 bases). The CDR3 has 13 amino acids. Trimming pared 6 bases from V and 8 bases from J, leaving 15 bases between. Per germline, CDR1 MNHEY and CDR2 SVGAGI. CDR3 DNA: TGTGCCAGCAGCCCAGCCGCTCGGGGTACGCAGTATTTT. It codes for CASSPAARGTQYF.